A single sample gave rise to the 19 T cell receptor beta chains below, sequenced in a study of control samples from healthy donors and cancer patients. This table comes from immunoSEQ multiplex PCR, and its TCRdb copy is limited to in-frame clones, with some not included. In the table there are about 170,000 clones, around nine tenths of which are singletons. Sequencing was carried out using blood. These receptors were taken from a man aged 25-45 years in good health.

The V gene is TRBV25-1, the J gene TRBJ2-3; D perhaps matches TRBD1 (6 bases). Per the germline V gene, CDR1 is MGHDK and CDR2 is SYGVNS. Trimming left V 7 bases short and J 4 bases short, with 12 bases between. This CDR3 spans 13 amino acids. The CDR3 region is CASNVQGSDTQYF. Here the CDR3 DNA reads TGTGCCAGCAACGTACAGGGTTCAGATACGCAGTATTTT.

The V gene is TRBV3-1 (or the pseudogene TRBV3-2), the J gene TRBJ2-5; 14 bases align to TRBD2. The CDR3 covers 15 residues. V was pared by 4 bases and J by 6 bases, with 4 bases of the junction left unmatched. CDR1 and CDR2 (germline): LGHDT, YNNKEL (reference sequence). The CDR3 DNA is TGTGCCAGCAGCCCGGGACTAGCGGGGGAAAAGACCCAGTACTTC. Amino acid sequence: CASSPGLAGEKTQYF.

The chain combines TRBV6-5 with TRBJ1-1, with TRBD1 matching 7 bases. The CDR3 runs to 15 residues. Germline V gene sequence: CDR1 MNHEY, CDR2 SVGAGI. V shed 5 bases, J shed 5 bases, and the junction held 11 bases outside the gene matches. The CDR3 sequence is CASSPDIRGGTEAFF. The CDR3 coding sequence is TGTGCCAGCAGTCCAGACATCAGGGGGGGGACTGAAGCTTTCTTT.

This clone was seen a few times. The rearrangement uses TRBV3-1 (or the pseudogene TRBV3-2) and TRBJ2-7; a weak D match, TRBD2 (6 bases). The CDR3 runs to 12 residues. The germline gives CDR1 LGHDT, CDR2 YNNKEL (reference sequence). With 4 bases removed from V and 3 bases from J, the gap between germline ends came to 7 bases. CDR3 in amino acids: CASSLGGYEQYF. The CDR3 DNA follows: TGTGCCAGCAGCCTGGGAGGCTACGAGCAGTACTTC.

This clone was seen once. The chain recombines TRBV18 with TRBJ1-1; D is unresolved. V shed 2 bases and J shed 3 bases, with 7 bases lying between them. CDR3 length: 13 amino acids. Germline CDR1 and CDR2: KGHSH and LQKENI. CDR3 DNA sequence: TGTGCCAGCTCACCAGGGGTGGACACTGAAGCTTTCTTT. Protein: CASSPGVDTEAFF. Full variable domain (missing parts from reference TRBV18 and TRBJ1-1): NAGVMQNPRHLVRRRGQEARLRCSPMKGHSHVYWYRQLPEEGLKFMVYLQKENIIDESGMPKERFSAEFPKEGPSILRIQQVVRGDSAAYFCASSPGVDTEAFFGQGTRLTVV.

V and J are TRBV5-1 and TRBJ2-2, with D perhaps TRBD1 or TRBD2 (5 bases each). Germline assignment: CDR1 SGHRS and CDR2 YFSETQ. There are 16 residues in the CDR3. Trimming left V 0 bases short and J 1 base short, with 10 bases between. The CDR3 reads CASSLAGAENTGELFF. DNA of the CDR3: TGCGCCAGCAGCTTGGCCGGGGCAGAGAACACCGGGGAGCTGTTTTTT. The full variable domain, with the rest looked up from reference TRBV5-1 and TRBJ2-2, is KAGVTQTPRYLIKTRGQQVTLSCSPISGHRSVSWYQQTPGQGLQFLFEYFSETQRNKGNFPGRFSGRQFSNSRSEMNVSTLELGDSALYLCASSLAGAENTGELFFGEGSRLTVL.

Comment on this clone: Other DNA sequences within the sample encode an identical CDR3. The V call is TRBV7-3, the J call TRBJ2-3; D ambiguous. Germline-derived CDR1 and CDR2 are SGHTA and FQGTGA. Trimming cost V 5 bases and J 1 base, with 10 bases left between them. The CDR3 spans 14 residues. CDR3 coding DNA: TGTGCCAGCAGCCTCGAGACTGGCACAGATACGCAGTATTTT. Its protein product is CASSLETGTDTQYF.

The chain couples TRBV2 to TRBJ2-3; TRBD2 matches at 16 bases. The CDR3 spans 21 residues. The germline gives CDR1 SNHLY, CDR2 FYNNEI. Germline trimming cut 4 bases from V and 1 base from J; bases unmatched to any gene: 14. In nucleotides, the CDR3 is TGTGCCAGCAGTGCAACCTCGATCGGGACTAGCGGGAGGGCCGGCACAGATACGCAGTATTTT. Translated, it gives CASSATSIGTSGRAGTDTQYF.

The chain links TRBV29-1 to TRBJ2-1, with D possibly TRBD2 on 6 matching bases. Germline CDR1 reads SQVTM; CDR2 reads ANQGSEA. V was clipped by 4 bases and J by 10 bases, with 8 bases between them. CDR3 length equals 10 residues. CDR3 protein: CSVAGVEQFF. The CDR3 nucleotides are TGCAGCGTTGCGGGAGTCGAGCAGTTCTTC.

The rearrangement links TRBV2 to TRBJ2-7; D is ambiguous. In germline, CDR1 is SNHLY, CDR2 FYNNEI. Trimming stripped 2 bases from V and 3 bases from J, with 14 bases between. This CDR3 comprises 15 residues. The CDR3 loop reads CASSEIGQEIYEQYF. As DNA, the CDR3 is TGTGCCAGCAGTGAAATCGGTCAGGAGATCTACGAGCAGTACTTC.

J is TRBJ1-5 and V is TRBV29-1; TRBD1 might be the D (5 bases). The ends were cut back, 3 bases at V and 11 bases at J, with 14 bases in the middle. Germline V gene lookup returns CDR1 SQVTM and CDR2 ANQGSEA. This CDR3 has 12 amino acids. The CDR3, as DNA: TGCAGCGTTGAGACAGCCACTGGGGCCCAGCATTTT. This gives the protein CSVETATGAQHF.

Points on this clone: In the same sample, other DNA sequences code for this CDR3. The chain couples TRBV2 to TRBJ1-1; 8 bases line up with TRBD1. CDR1 is SNHLY and CDR2 is FYNNEI in the germline V gene. V shed 6 bases, J shed 1 base, and the junction held 1 base outside the gene matches. The CDR3 length is 13 residues. The CDR3 DNA follows: TGTGCCAGCAGCGGACAGGGGAACACTGAAGCTTTCTTT. This translates into CASSGQGNTEAFF.

This sequence joins TRBV28 and TRBJ2-2, with a weak D call TRBD2 (5 bases). The CDR3 is made up of 16 amino acids. Germline V gene sequence: CDR1 MDHEN, CDR2 SYDVKM. Between the trimmed V and J ends, which lost 5 bases and 5 bases, there was a span of 18 bases. For the CDR3, the DNA is TGTGCCAGCAGTCTCTGGAAGGGAGTTAAGACCGGGGAGCTGTTTTTT. Translating it yields CASSLWKGVKTGELFF.

The chain employs TRBV3-1 (or the pseudogene TRBV3-2) and TRBJ1-1; D unresolved. Trimming took 1 base from V and 5 from J, leaving 11 bases between them. This CDR3 has 14 amino acids. Germline CDR1 reads LGHDT; CDR2 reads YNNKEL (reference sequence). The CDR3 DNA is TGTGCCAGCAGCCAAGTCGTGGGGAGGACTGAAGCTTTCTTT. Translating it yields CASSQVVGRTEAFF.

The rearrangement uses TRBV27 and TRBJ1-2; D may be TRBD1 (5 bases). CDR1 and CDR2 (germline): MNHEY, SMNVEV (reference sequence). This CDR3 contains 13 residues. V lost 5 bases and J lost 4, with 11 bases in between. CDR3 loop: CASSVTGLYGYTF. The CDR3 bases are TGTGCCAGCAGTGTGACGGGGCTCTATGGCTACACCTTC.

The chain links TRBV23-1 to TRBJ2-5; 7 nucleotides agree with TRBD2. TRBV23-1 is known as an ORF, though its function is uncertain. CDR3 length: 19 amino acids. V gave up 4 bases and J gave up 2 bases; unmatched junction bases: 19. The CDR3 sequence: CASSPQDVTPREAQETQYF. The DNA for the CDR3 is TGCGCCAGCAGTCCCCAGGACGTTACCCCACGGGAGGCTCAAGAGACCCAGTACTTC.

This chain links TRBV29-1 with TRBJ2-1, with D possibly TRBD2 on 5 matching bases. Germline V CDR1 and CDR2: SQVTM, ANQGSEA. V lost 1 base and J lost 7, with 14 bases in between. This CDR3 comprises 14 residues. DNA of the CDR3: TGCAGCGTTGAAGGGGGAGCACTCTGGAATGAGCAGTTCTTC. Protein sequence: CSVEGGALWNEQFF.

The rearrangement uses TRBV18 and TRBJ2-3, with 9 positions matching TRBD2. Germline V CDR1 and CDR2: KGHSH, LQKENI. V was clipped by 1 base and J by 2 bases; unmatched bases: 4. The CDR3 sequence is 16 residues long. CDR3 amino acids: CASSPQAGGITDTQYF. In DNA form, the CDR3 reads TGTGCCAGCTCACCACAAGCGGGGGGTATCACAGATACGCAGTATTTT.

The rearrangement uses TRBV7-2 and TRBJ2-3; D gene uncertain. Trimming cost V 1 base and J 0 bases, with 5 bases left between them. Looked up from germline, CDR1 is SGHTA and CDR2 is FQGNSA. The length of the CDR3 is 14 residues. This chain's CDR3 is CASSLGSSTDTQYF. DNA of the CDR3: TGTGCCAGCAGCTTAGGGTCGAGCACAGATACGCAGTATTTT.